A selection of T cell receptor beta chains follows, all from one sample in a study of T-cell memory formation after mild COVID-19. TCRdb reprocessed the 5' RACE reads via MiXCR and lists one record per CDR3 protein. The sample lists some 300,000 distinct CDR3 sequences; more than 20% were seen once. Sample: PBMCs or a T cell subset sorted from them (not recorded which). Every receptor here comes from a man between 18 and 35 years old who had mild COVID-19 (a few samples of this study predate the infection). Cell type and time point are not known. Both conserved end residues are part of each CDR3. A D gene is named only where the DNA matches it firmly. Size is omitted from some rows. Given values are once, few, many or a class for expanded clones.

cdr3_nt: TGTGCCAGCAGCCTTAGATGGGGGGCTCCTTCACAAGAGACCCAGTACTTC; cdr3_aa: CASSLRWGAPSQETQYF; clone_size: few; d_call: .; v_call: TRBV7-2; j_call: TRBJ2-5
cdr3_nt: TGCAGCGTCATAGGGCAGAGCGGGGAGCTGTTTTTT; cdr3_aa: CSVIGQSGELFF; clone_size: .; d_call: .; v_call: TRBV29-1; j_call: TRBJ2-2
cdr3_nt: TGTGCCAGCAGTGGGCCAGGGTATACGCAGTATTTT; cdr3_aa: CASSGPGYTQYF; clone_size: few; d_call: .; v_call: TRBV25-1; j_call: TRBJ2-3
cdr3_nt: TGCGCCAGCAGCGCCACCGGGACAGGGACCCACGAGCAGTACTTC; cdr3_aa: CASSATGTGTHEQYF; clone_size: few; d_call: TRBD1; v_call: TRBV5-1; j_call: TRBJ2-7
cdr3_nt: TGTGCCAGCAGGGGACAGGGTTACACTGAAGCTTTCTTT; cdr3_aa: CASRGQGYTEAFF; clone_size: .; d_call: TRBD1; v_call: TRBV27; j_call: TRBJ1-1
cdr3_nt: TGCGCCAGCAGCTTGGCACGGGGGGCGAACTATGGCTACACCTTC; cdr3_aa: CASSLARGANYGYTF; clone_size: few; d_call: .; v_call: TRBV5-1; j_call: TRBJ1-2
cdr3_nt: TGCGCCAGCAGCCGCTCAGAGGGTAGAAATCAGCCCCAGCATTTT; cdr3_aa: CASSRSEGRNQPQHF; clone_size: .; d_call: .; v_call: TRBV4-1; j_call: TRBJ1-5
cdr3_nt: TGTGCCATCCAACACGTCGGAGTGAACACTGAAGCTTTCTTT; cdr3_aa: CAIQHVGVNTEAFF; clone_size: few; d_call: .; v_call: TRBV6-2/TRBV6-3; j_call: TRBJ1-1
cdr3_nt: TGTGCCAGCAGCTTAGAGTTCTCTAGCGGGGGAACAGATACGCAGTATTTT; cdr3_aa: CASSLEFSSGGTDTQYF; clone_size: .; d_call: TRBD2; v_call: TRBV11-2; j_call: TRBJ2-3
cdr3_nt: TGTGCCAGCAGCCCAGGGGGGGGCCTCACTGAAGCTTTCTTT; cdr3_aa: CASSPGGGLTEAFF; clone_size: .; d_call: TRBD1; v_call: TRBV6-5; j_call: TRBJ1-1
cdr3_nt: TGTGCCTGGAGTAAGGCAGTATATGGCTACACCTTC; cdr3_aa: CAWSKAVYGYTF; clone_size: .; d_call: .; v_call: TRBV30; j_call: TRBJ1-2
cdr3_nt: TGCAGTGCGCCGGGACGGAGGGATGAAAAACTGTTTTTT; cdr3_aa: CSAPGRRDEKLFF; clone_size: few; d_call: .; v_call: TRBV20-1; j_call: TRBJ1-4
cdr3_nt: TGTGCCAGCAGCTTGGGGGGCGGGGCCGCCTATGGCTACACCTTC; cdr3_aa: CASSLGGGAAYGYTF; clone_size: few; d_call: .; v_call: TRBV7-9; j_call: TRBJ1-2
cdr3_nt: TGTGCCAGCAGTTTCAGGGTTCGGGCAGATACGCAGTATTTT; cdr3_aa: CASSFRVRADTQYF; clone_size: .; d_call: .; v_call: TRBV27; j_call: TRBJ2-3
cdr3_nt: TGCAGCGTTAGTCGGACAGGGGGCGCGTTTGGGGCCAACGTCCTGACTTTC; cdr3_aa: CSVSRTGGAFGANVLTF; clone_size: .; d_call: TRBD1; v_call: TRBV29-1; j_call: TRBJ2-6
cdr3_nt: TGTGCCACCAGTGATTCCAAGCTTGGTCGTGGCGGATTAAAGGATACGCAGTATTTT; cdr3_aa: CATSDSKLGRGGLKDTQYF; clone_size: .; d_call: .; v_call: TRBV24-1; j_call: TRBJ2-3
cdr3_nt: TGTGCCAGCAGCTTAGTTGTTCGGGGCACCCTGAACACTGAAGCTTTCTTT; cdr3_aa: CASSLVVRGTLNTEAFF; clone_size: .; d_call: .; v_call: TRBV7-2; j_call: TRBJ1-1
cdr3_nt: TGTGCCAGCAGCCACCAGCGGGGGAGCACAGATACGCAGTATTTT; cdr3_aa: CASSHQRGSTDTQYF; clone_size: many; d_call: TRBD2; v_call: TRBV28; j_call: TRBJ2-3
cdr3_nt: TGCAGCGTCGCGACAGGGAGGTCCGGGGAGCTGTTTTTT; cdr3_aa: CSVATGRSGELFF; clone_size: .; d_call: .; v_call: TRBV29-1; j_call: TRBJ2-2
cdr3_nt: TGTGCCAGCAGCTTACTGAGCCGATCTAATTCACCCCTCCACTTT; cdr3_aa: CASSLLSRSNSPLHF; clone_size: few; d_call: .; v_call: TRBV7-8; j_call: TRBJ1-6
cdr3_nt: TGTGCCAGCAGCTTGGGCCTCTTCAGGGGGCAAGGAGCTTTCTTT; cdr3_aa: CASSLGLFRGQGAFF; clone_size: few; d_call: TRBD1; v_call: TRBV5-6; j_call: TRBJ1-1
cdr3_nt: TGTGCCAGCAGCTTGGGGGGGCGCAGGAACACTGAAGCTTTCTTT; cdr3_aa: CASSLGGRRNTEAFF; clone_size: .; d_call: .; v_call: TRBV7-9; j_call: TRBJ1-1
cdr3_nt: TGCGCCAGCAGCCAGGGACAGGGGGCGGCTGGCTATGGCTACACCTTC; cdr3_aa: CASSQGQGAAGYGYTF; clone_size: few; d_call: TRBD1; v_call: TRBV4-1; j_call: TRBJ1-2
cdr3_nt: TGTGCCAGCAGCCAAACAGGGACTGAAGCTTTCTTT; cdr3_aa: CASSQTGTEAFF; clone_size: .; d_call: .; v_call: TRBV3-1; j_call: TRBJ1-1
cdr3_nt: TGTGCCAGCAGCCCGACCCTTGGATCACCCCTCCACTTT; cdr3_aa: CASSPTLGSPLHF; clone_size: few; d_call: .; v_call: TRBV7-2; j_call: TRBJ1-6
cdr3_nt: TGTGCCAGCAGCTTAGGTCTGGGGAGGAACACTGAAGCTTTCTTT; cdr3_aa: CASSLGLGRNTEAFF; clone_size: .; d_call: .; v_call: TRBV11-2; j_call: TRBJ1-1
cdr3_nt: TGCAGTCTCCGAGAGGGGGACTATGGCTACACCTTC; cdr3_aa: CSLREGDYGYTF; clone_size: .; d_call: .; v_call: TRBV20-1; j_call: TRBJ1-2
cdr3_nt: TGTGCCAGCAGTTTCGAGGGCGGCCAGGAGGGAGATACGCAGTATTTT; cdr3_aa: CASSFEGGQEGDTQYF; clone_size: .; d_call: .; v_call: TRBV12-3/TRBV12-4; j_call: TRBJ2-3
cdr3_nt: TGTGCCAGCAGTGAAGGGCCAAAGCAGTTCTTC; cdr3_aa: CASSEGPKQFF; clone_size: few; d_call: .; v_call: TRBV6-1; j_call: TRBJ2-1
cdr3_nt: TGCGCCAGCAGCTTGGTGGGTAGTGGGGACACTGAAGCTTTCTTT; cdr3_aa: CASSLVGSGDTEAFF; clone_size: .; d_call: .; v_call: TRBV5-1; j_call: TRBJ1-1
cdr3_nt: TGTGCCAGCAGCCGAGCCTACGAGCAGTACTTC; cdr3_aa: CASSRAYEQYF; clone_size: .; d_call: .; v_call: TRBV6-2/TRBV6-3; j_call: TRBJ2-7
cdr3_nt: TGTGCCACCAGTGTTAACGGGAACACCGGGGAGCTGTTTTTT; cdr3_aa: CATSVNGNTGELFF; clone_size: few; d_call: .; v_call: TRBV24-1; j_call: TRBJ2-2
cdr3_nt: TGCGCCAGCAGCCAAAAAACCCCCGGGGTATATAGCAATCAGCCCCAGCATTTT; cdr3_aa: CASSQKTPGVYSNQPQHF; clone_size: few; d_call: .; v_call: TRBV23-1; j_call: TRBJ1-5
cdr3_nt: TGTGCCAGCAGCTCCCCTAGCGATAATACTGAAGCTTTCTTT; cdr3_aa: CASSSPSDNTEAFF; clone_size: few; d_call: .; v_call: TRBV25-1; j_call: TRBJ1-1
cdr3_nt: TGTGCCACCAGCAGAGATGGGGCTAGGAGGGGCCCAGATACGCAGTATTTT; cdr3_aa: CATSRDGARRGPDTQYF; clone_size: .; d_call: .; v_call: TRBV15; j_call: TRBJ2-3
cdr3_nt: TGTGCCAGCAGCCATACAGGGGGCGCGGATGAAGCTTTCTTT; cdr3_aa: CASSHTGGADEAFF; clone_size: .; d_call: TRBD1; v_call: TRBV9; j_call: TRBJ1-1
cdr3_nt: TGTGCCAGCAGTAACCCCGGGACAGGGACGGCGACCCAGTACTTC; cdr3_aa: CASSNPGTGTATQYF; clone_size: few; d_call: TRBD1; v_call: TRBV6-2/TRBV6-3; j_call: TRBJ2-5
cdr3_nt: TGTGCCAGCAGGCCGGGACTAGCGCCCCCAGATACGCAGTATTTT; cdr3_aa: CASRPGLAPPDTQYF; clone_size: few; d_call: TRBD2; v_call: TRBV2; j_call: TRBJ2-3
cdr3_nt: TGTGCCAGTAGTATACCCCGACTGAGGAACACTGAAGCTTTCTTT; cdr3_aa: CASSIPRLRNTEAFF; clone_size: few; d_call: .; v_call: TRBV19; j_call: TRBJ1-1
cdr3_nt: TGCGCCAGCAGCCAGACACCGGGACTAGCGACCTACGAGCAGTACTTC; cdr3_aa: CASSQTPGLATYEQYF; clone_size: .; d_call: TRBD2; v_call: TRBV4-1; j_call: TRBJ2-7
cdr3_nt: TGTGCCAGCAGTGGACCAGGGGGATCGGACACTGAAGCTTTCTTT; cdr3_aa: CASSGPGGSDTEAFF; clone_size: .; d_call: TRBD1; v_call: TRBV2; j_call: TRBJ1-1
cdr3_nt: TGTGCCAGCAGTGGTCAGGGCAGCGGTGAGCAGTTCTTC; cdr3_aa: CASSGQGSGEQFF; clone_size: few; d_call: .; v_call: TRBV2; j_call: TRBJ2-1
cdr3_nt: TGTGCCAGCTCACCAGACAAGAAAAGCTACGAGCAGTACTTC; cdr3_aa: CASSPDKKSYEQYF; clone_size: .; d_call: .; v_call: TRBV18; j_call: TRBJ2-7
cdr3_nt: TGTGCCACCAGTGAATCGGACAGGACCTACGAGCAGTACTTC; cdr3_aa: CATSESDRTYEQYF; clone_size: .; d_call: TRBD1; v_call: TRBV24-1; j_call: TRBJ2-7
cdr3_nt: TGTGCCTGGAGTGTACTCATGCCGTCCCGGGGTGGCTACACCTTC; cdr3_aa: CAWSVLMPSRGGYTF; clone_size: .; d_call: .; v_call: TRBV30; j_call: TRBJ1-2
cdr3_nt: TGCAGCGAACGGACAGGGGGCGATGGCTACACCTTC; cdr3_aa: CSERTGGDGYTF; clone_size: .; d_call: TRBD1; v_call: TRBV29-1; j_call: TRBJ1-2
cdr3_nt: TGTGCCAGCAGCCCAGGACAGCCAGCAACTAATGAAAAACTGTTTTTT; cdr3_aa: CASSPGQPATNEKLFF; clone_size: .; d_call: .; v_call: TRBV5-5; j_call: TRBJ1-4
cdr3_nt: TGTGCCAGCAGCCCCGACGGAGCCAAAAACATTCAGTACTTC; cdr3_aa: CASSPDGAKNIQYF; clone_size: few; d_call: .; v_call: TRBV11-2; j_call: TRBJ2-4
cdr3_nt: TGTGCCACCAGCAGAGATCCGGAAGGTCTTCAGGGCTACACCTTC; cdr3_aa: CATSRDPEGLQGYTF; clone_size: few; d_call: .; v_call: TRBV15; j_call: TRBJ1-2
cdr3_nt: TGTGCCAGCAGCTCCCCGGGACAGGGGAGCTCCACCTTC; cdr3_aa: CASSSPGQGSSTF; clone_size: few; d_call: TRBD1; v_call: TRBV7-2; j_call: TRBJ1-2
cdr3_nt: TGTGCCAGCAGCTTGGTGGGGGGAGGCTATGGCTACACCTTC; cdr3_aa: CASSLVGGGYGYTF; clone_size: few; d_call: .; v_call: TRBV5-5; j_call: TRBJ1-2
cdr3_nt: TGTGCCAGCAGTTTGACCCGGGACAGGGCGAACACCGGGGAGCTGTTTTTT; cdr3_aa: CASSLTRDRANTGELFF; clone_size: once; d_call: TRBD1; v_call: TRBV6-2/TRBV6-3; j_call: TRBJ2-2
cdr3_nt: TGCGCCAGCAGCTTGGTAGGGTTTGGCTACACCTTC; cdr3_aa: CASSLVGFGYTF; clone_size: .; d_call: .; v_call: TRBV5-1; j_call: TRBJ1-2
cdr3_nt: TGCAGCGTTGAGAGAGGGGCAGAGACCCAGTACTTC; cdr3_aa: CSVERGAETQYF; clone_size: few; d_call: .; v_call: TRBV29-1; j_call: TRBJ2-5
cdr3_nt: TGTGCCAGCAGTTCCGCCCGGGGGAAGCATTTT; cdr3_aa: CASSSARGKHF; clone_size: .; d_call: .; v_call: TRBV7-2; j_call: TRBJ1-5
cdr3_nt: TGCGCCAGCAGCCTTCCAGGGGTTCAGCCCCAGCATTTT; cdr3_aa: CASSLPGVQPQHF; clone_size: .; d_call: .; v_call: TRBV4-1; j_call: TRBJ1-5
cdr3_nt: TGCGCCAGCAGCGGGGGCCAGGGATATGGCTACACCTTC; cdr3_aa: CASSGGQGYGYTF; clone_size: .; d_call: .; v_call: TRBV4-1; j_call: TRBJ1-2
cdr3_nt: TGCGCCAGCGCCGAGGGAGGCCACACTGAAGCTTTCTTT; cdr3_aa: CASAEGGHTEAFF; clone_size: .; d_call: .; v_call: TRBV5-1; j_call: TRBJ1-1
cdr3_nt: TGTGCCAGCAGTTACTCCAACTGGGGGGGAGATACGCAGTATTTT; cdr3_aa: CASSYSNWGGDTQYF; clone_size: .; d_call: TRBD2; v_call: TRBV6-6; j_call: TRBJ2-3
cdr3_nt: TGTGCCAGCAGCGTTTACAGGGAGTCTGCGTACAATGAGCAGTTCTTC; cdr3_aa: CASSVYRESAYNEQFF; clone_size: few; d_call: .; v_call: TRBV9; j_call: TRBJ2-1